This TCR beta chain was sequenced in a study of T cell clusters in autoimmune cytopenias. This clonotype is identified as medium-sized from frequency. Each sample's input was 250 ng genomic DNA, some 34,000 genome equivalents. The CDR3 loop spans 14 amino acids. Germline-derived CDR1 and CDR2 are SQVTM and ANQGSEA. TRB was amplified by touch-down multiplex PCR, primer pools A and B combined. TCRdb reanalyzed the multiplex PCR reads and collapses them to one entry per CDR3 protein, without DNA. The sample has thousands of distinct CDR3 sequences; the top ten hold approximately 30%. The sample was also reused in another study, on T cell repertoires in aging, cancer and after chemotherapy.

The chain uses TRBV29-1 and TRBJ1-1; TCRdb's D call of TRBD1 is untestable without DNA. Sequenced sample: peripheral blood. This TCR was sampled from a human donor in good health. This chain's CDR3 is CSGRDRGVNTEAFF.